This T cell receptor beta chain is drawn from a study of monozygotic twins with inflammatory bowel disease. Looked up from germline, CDR1 is SEHNR and CDR2 is FQNEAQ (reference sequence). The CDR3 runs to 15 residues. TCRdb re-called the 5' RACE reads and shows each CDR3 protein once, DNA omitted. The table lists 200,000 to 250,000 distinct CDR3 sequences. The TCR was taken from a human donor with ulcerative colitis or Crohn's disease, or a healthy co-twin of an affected twin (not recorded which). The chain couples TRBV7-9 to TRBJ1-4. The sequenced sample was blood. CDR3: CASSLGQATNEKLFF.